The 19 T cell receptor beta chains in this list originate from one sample, sequenced in a study of shared clonotypes between healthy human individuals (dated by TCRdb to about 2020). The library came from the immunoSEQ multiplex PCR assay. Entries here come from immuneACCESS through TCRdb and include only in-frame sequences with V and J called. Some clones fail to appear in such tables; in the studies checked, an unresolved V gene covers under half of the shortfall, and the cause of the remainder is unknown. This sample lists approximately 2.3 million clones; more than 85% were detected once. The top ten clonotypes cover 0.3% to 0.4% of the sample. Sequenced material: naive CD4+ T cells from PBMCs. The cell subset or site label of this sample denotes: CD45RA+ positively selected. The receptors were gathered from a man aged 18 to 35 in good health. Some clones in this sample may be carry-over from other donors' samples.

The rearrangement links TRBV19 to TRBJ2-7; D is perhaps TRBD1 or TRBD2 (5 bases each). The length of the CDR3 is 18 residues. Trimming shortened V by 2 bases and J by 2 bases, and 22 bases separated the two germline ends. The V gene's germline CDR1 is LNHDA and CDR2 SQIVND (reference sequence). DNA of the CDR3: TGTGCCAGTAGTATATTTCCCCCACCTCGGGACCGACCCTACGAGCAGTACTTC. Its protein product is CASSIFPPPRDRPYEQYF.

This chain connects TRBV6-1 to TRBJ2-7; maybe TRBD1 (6 bases). Deletions cut 7 bases from V and 2 bases from J, with 12 bases between. This CDR3 contains 13 residues. Germline CDR1 MNHNS, CDR2 SASEGT. The CDR3 sequence is CASTTRQAYEQYF. In DNA form, the CDR3 reads TGTGCCAGCACCACTCGACAGGCCTACGAGCAGTACTTC.

This sequence joins TRBV6-1 and TRBJ1-1; 7 bases map to TRBD1. From germline, CDR1 is MNHNS and CDR2 SASEGT. Trimming at V came to 2 bases and at J to 4 bases, leaving 7 bases not matched to a gene. The CDR3 sequence is 15 residues long. The DNA of the CDR3 is TGTGCCAGCAGTGAATCAGGGGGTAGGGGCACTGAAGCTTTCTTT. Its translation: CASSESGGRGTEAFF.

On this clone: This same CDR3 is encoded by further DNA sequences in the sample. The chain recombines TRBV28 with TRBJ1-1; D call uncertain. The CDR3 covers 11 residues. With 3 bases removed from V and 4 bases from J, the gap between germline ends came to 3 bases. Germline assignment: CDR1 MDHEN and CDR2 SYDVKM. CDR3 coding DNA: TGTGCCAGCAGTTTCCTCACTGAAGCTTTCTTT. This gives the protein CASSFLTEAFF.

This rearrangement joins TRBV4-2 to TRBJ1-2; the D gene is possibly TRBD1 (6 bases). The ends were cut back, 0 bases at V and 0 bases at J, with 14 bases in the middle. Germline V gene data show CDR1 as LGHNA and CDR2 as YNFKEQ. The CDR3 contains 17 residues. CDR3 sequence reads: CASSQERAGASNYGYTF. CDR3 nucleotides: TGTGCCAGCAGCCAAGAAAGGGCAGGGGCTTCTAACTATGGCTACACCTTC.

This chain connects TRBV9 to TRBJ2-1; D is ambiguous. Per the germline V gene, CDR1 is SGDLS and CDR2 is YYNGEE. This CDR3 region has 16 residues. Trimming took off 2 bases at V and 2 bases at J, with 14 bases between the two ends. CDR3 amino acids: CASSVWLRITYNEQFF. CDR3 DNA: TGTGCCAGCAGCGTGTGGCTGCGAATTACCTACAATGAGCAGTTCTTC. Full variable domain (missing parts from reference TRBV9 and TRBJ2-1): DSGVTQTPKHLITATGQRVTLRCSPRSGDLSVYWYQQSLDQGLQFLIQYYNGEERAKGNILERFSAQQFPDLHSELNLSSLELGDSALYFCASSVWLRITYNEQFFGPGTRLTVL.

The gene calls are TRBV5-1 and TRBJ2-3; TRBD2 matches at 7 bases. This CDR3 comprises 15 residues. Germline V gene data show CDR1 as SGHRS and CDR2 as YFSETQ. The V and J ends lost 0 bases and 4 bases, in that order; junction bases with no gene match: 5. CDR3 loop: CASSLEAGVADTQYF. Here the CDR3 DNA reads TGCGCCAGCAGCTTGGAGGCGGGAGTCGCAGATACGCAGTATTTT.

A word on this clone: Other DNA sequences within the sample encode an identical CDR3. The chain is built from TRBV5-1 and TRBJ2-3, with D perhaps TRBD2 (6 bases). The length of the CDR3 is 14 residues. Trimming removed 3 bases at V and 2 bases at J, with 10 bases between. Per germline, CDR1 SGHRS and CDR2 YFSETQ. In DNA, the CDR3 is TGCGCCAGCAGCTCGGGACTTTTCACAGATACGCAGTATTTT. This translates into CASSSGLFTDTQYF. The entire variable domain, with the rest obtained from reference TRBV5-1 and TRBJ2-3, is as follows: KAGVTQTPRYLIKTRGQQVTLSCSPISGHRSVSWYQQTPGQGLQFLFEYFSETQRNKGNFPGRFSGRQFSNSRSEMNVSTLELGDSALYLCASSSGLFTDTQYFGPGTRLTVL.

The rearrangement uses TRBV28 and TRBJ2-3, with no clear D. Germline CDR1 is MDHEN and CDR2 is SYDVKM. Between the trimmed V and J ends, which lost 3 bases and 0 bases, there was a span of 7 bases. This CDR3 spans 14 amino acids. The CDR3 DNA reads as TGTGCCAGCAGTTTCGTGGCTAGCACAGATACGCAGTATTTT. Encoded protein: CASSFVASTDTQYF.

This clone was recorded once. The chain uses TRBV19 and TRBJ2-7; D is tentatively TRBD1 or TRBD2 (5 bases each). With 4 bases removed from V and 7 bases from J, the gap between germline ends came to 17 bases. The CDR3 has 14 residues. In germline, CDR1 is LNHDA, CDR2 SQIVND (reference sequence). CDR3 sequence: CASSTGTSLVEQYF. The CDR3 DNA sequence: TGTGCCAGTAGTACAGGGACCTCTTTGGTGGAGCAGTACTTC.

This chain links TRBV5-6 with TRBJ2-7; D is unclear. The CDR3 runs to 14 residues. Germline CDR1 SGHDT, CDR2 YYEEEE. V dropped 5 bases and J dropped 4 bases, with 16 bases sitting between them. In DNA form, the CDR3 reads TGTGCCAGCAGTCTGGTATCTCGAAATTACGAGCAGTACTTC. Translating it yields CASSLVSRNYEQYF.

V and J are TRBV9 and TRBJ2-3; no firm D call. Per germline, CDR1 SGDLS and CDR2 YYNGEE. Trimming removed 0 bases at V and 1 base at J, with 9 bases between. The length of the CDR3 is 15 residues. CDR3 amino acids: CASSVEFARTDTQYF. The CDR3 nucleotides read TGTGCCAGCAGCGTAGAGTTCGCGCGCACAGATACGCAGTATTTT.

V and J are TRBV6-1 and TRBJ2-7, with D possibly TRBD1 on 6 matching bases. The CDR3 loop spans 13 amino acids. V dropped 7 bases and J dropped 2 bases, with 12 bases sitting between them. Germline CDR1 MNHNS, CDR2 SASEGT. CDR3 nucleotides: TGTGCCAGCACTTTGACAGGCGCCTACGAGCAGTACTTC. Translating gives CASTLTGAYEQYF.

The V and J genes are TRBV2 and TRBJ2-5; tentatively, D is TRBD1 or TRBD2 (5 bases each). Germline V lookup: CDR1 SNHLY, CDR2 FYNNEI. V was cut by 3 bases and J by 2 bases, with 10 bases left in between. This CDR3 region has 14 residues. The CDR3 sequence is CASSDRDPQETQYF. CDR3 coding DNA: TGTGCCAGCAGTGACCGGGACCCGCAAGAGACCCAGTACTTC. Filled out from reference TRBV2 and TRBJ2-5, the complete variable domain reads EPEVTQTPSHQVTQMGQEVILRCVPISNHLYFYWYRQILGQKVEFLVSFYNNEISEKSEIFDDQFSVERPDGSNFTLKIRSTKLEDSAMYFCASSDRDPQETQYFGPGTRLLVL.

The chain has TRBV2 and TRBJ2-1, with 7 bases lining up with TRBD2. This CDR3 spans 17 amino acids. Germline values: CDR1 SNHLY, CDR2 FYNNEI. Unmatched junction bases numbered 14, after V lost 5 bases and J lost 4 bases. CDR3 residues: CASSREDTLLGYNEQFF. In DNA, the CDR3 is TGTGCCAGCAGTCGGGAGGACACTTTACTGGGGTACAATGAGCAGTTCTTC.

The rearrangement uses TRBV5-1 and TRBJ2-3; D is ambiguous. From germline, CDR1 is SGHRS and CDR2 YFSETQ. V dropped 4 bases and J dropped 3 bases, with 15 bases sitting between them. The CDR3 is 15 residues long. CDR3 region: CASSIGSRETDTQYF. The CDR3 bases are TGCGCCAGCAGCATCGGGTCCAGAGAAACAGATACGCAGTATTTT.

This clone is a singleton in its sample. The DNA for the CDR3 is TGTGCCAGCACCCCTCTCCGCGAGCAGTTCTTC. Translation: CASTPLREQFF. J is TRBJ2-1 and V is TRBV2; D is unclear. The length of the CDR3 is 11 residues. From germline, CDR1 is SNHLY and CDR2 FYNNEI. V lost 7 bases and J 10 bases, leaving 11 bases between the germline ends.

This clone was counted a single time. Other nucleotide sequences from this sample produce the same CDR3. The gene calls are TRBV29-1 and TRBJ2-1, with 8 bases identical to TRBD2. The germline V gene encodes CDR1 SQVTM and CDR2 ANQGSEA. The CDR3 extends over 14 amino acids. The V and J ends lost 5 bases and 0 bases, in that order; junction bases with no gene match: 3. The CDR3 is CSVRSGSSYNEQFF. CDR3 bases: TGCAGCGTTAGAAGCGGGAGCTCCTACAATGAGCAGTTCTTC.

The genes are TRBV19 and TRBJ2-7, with 11 bases aligning to TRBD2. The CDR3 runs to 16 residues. Germline-derived CDR1 and CDR2 are LNHDA and SQIVND (reference sequence). With V trimmed by 5 bases and J by 4 bases, 10 bases remained unmatched. For the CDR3, the DNA is TGTGCCAGTAGTTCAAGTAGCGGGAGGGCCCCATACGAGCAGTACTTC. Translated: CASSSSSGRAPYEQYF.